The table lists the clone carrying this T cell receptor beta chain with a count of one. This specimen belongs to a study of blood T cell repertoires in COVID-19. Looking at the study overall: The United States, Italy and Spain supplied acute and convalescent COVID-19 samples. Sample material is recorded as cDNA or gDNA derived from T cells, B-cell-depleted T cells, or PBMCs.

Authors' processing steps: From reference gene primer amplification, estimates of nucleated cell counts were derived. Assay: immunoSEQ multiplex PCR; the TCRdb copy retains only in-frame clones and omits some. That table gives V, J and clone size, and the DNA gave D and trimming. This table holds 110,000 to 150,000 clones, about 80% found once. The sequence was collected from a human donor in a cohort sampled during active COVID-19. Sequenced: peripheral blood.

The CDR3 reads CSAGGTGTNEQYF. The CDR3 DNA follows: TGCAGCGCTGGAGGTACCGGGACAAACGAGCAGTACTTC. The chain joins TRBV29-1 to TRBJ2-7, with a possible D match to TRBD1 (6 bases). V lost 7 bases and J 5 bases, leaving 18 bases between the germline ends. The CDR3 extends over 13 amino acids. Germline lookup yields CDR1 SQVTM and CDR2 ANQGSEA.